The rows below give T cell receptor beta chains drawn from one sample of a study of blood T cell repertoires in COVID-19. TCRdb's table, derived via immunoSEQ multiplex PCR, lists solely in-frame clones and lacks some. Among around 270,000 clones, about 91% were seen once, and the ten largest hold under 3%. Sequencing input: peripheral blood. The receptors shown here come from a person between 18 and 35 years old with COVID-19, enrolled during active disease. Both conserved end residues are part of each CDR3.

J,V,length,CDR3
TRBJ2-7,TRBV29-1,14,CSVGDRGNSYEQYF
TRBJ1-1,TRBV28,17,CASSIHSPGATATEAFF
TRBJ1-1,TRBV9,13,CASSQGANTEAFF
TRBJ2-5,TRBV6-2/TRBV6-3,13,CASSNGLAGTQYF
TRBJ2-7,TRBV11-2,15,CASSLEASGVYEQYF
TRBJ2-1,TRBV7-3,15,CASSLGLAGGDEQFF
TRBJ2-7,TRBV6-5,15,CASNVGGTGPVEQYF
TRBJ2-2,TRBV3-1/TRBV3-2,16,CASSRPGTGVTGELFF
TRBJ2-7,TRBV6-5,13,CASRQGRVVEQYF
TRBJ2-1,TRBV5-4,14,CASSTLAGDNEQFF